This T cell receptor beta chain stems from a study of vaccination effects on CD4 cells after COVID-19 (dated by TCRdb to between 2022 and 2023). Notes on the research overall: Participants received two doses of either the BNT162b2 or the mRNA-1273 mRNA SARS-CoV-2 vaccine. In both COVID-19 convalescent patients and infection-naive vaccine recipients, the study compared SARS-CoV-2 spike-specific CD4+ TCR repertoires from before mRNA vaccination with those from after it. Altogether, around 11 COVID-19 convalescent patients and a handful of SARS-CoV-2-naive healthy vaccine recipients made up the full study. The Oncomine TCR Beta short-read assay on an Illumina iSeq 100 was used to sequence cultures from other donors in the study.

Note on this clone: Its antigen remains undetermined. The record has no base qualities; no much larger clone is one base away.

The research as a whole found: Limitations of the study were the small number of convalescent patients and the absence of early post-infection timepoints. In healthy vaccine recipients, vaccine-induced clones were almost all SARS-CoV-2 mono-reactive, with only 1 of 255 being cross-reactive with common cold coronaviruses. Both infection-induced and vaccine-induced clones contracted markedly at late post-vaccination timepoints, which is consistent with waning T cell responses.

In the ViraFEST assay, PBMC were stimulated with viral peptide pools, and TCR sequencing was then used to find antigen-specific CD4+ T cell clonotypes based on their expansion. After more than nine days of culture, CD4+ T cells were isolated with the EasySep CD4+ T cell isolation kit. Healthy vaccine recipients had no prior SARS-CoV-2 infection, confirmed by negative nucleocapsid antibodies before and after vaccination. Each well held fewer than 2.5 million PBMC cultured in IMDM containing approximately 5% human AB serum, 8.5 to 10 IU/ml IL-2 and gentamicin, along with about 9.5 ug/ml peptides. On days 3 and 7, half of the culture medium was replaced with fresh IL-2-containing medium. Each peptide stimulation condition was cultured in triplicate wells unless otherwise noted. Using Ficoll-Paque Plus gradient centrifugation, PBMC were separated from whole blood and then either used fresh or cryopreserved at -140C. The spike proteins of SARS-CoV-2 and of the common cold coronaviruses HCoV-NL63, HCoV-OC43 and HCoV-229E were spanned by overlapping peptide pools. The QIAamp micro DNA kit was used to extract genomic DNA from the cultured CD4+ T cells.

From the germline V gene (reference sequence), CDR1 is DFQATT and CDR2 is SNEGSKA. V was cut back by 5 bases and J by 6 bases, leaving a gap of 9 bases between them. CDR3 length: 11 amino acids, cysteine to phenylalanine. This entry keeps only the CDR3 DNA: 33 bases, framed from base 1. The library was built by means of the immunoSEQ multiplex PCR assay. DNA from the CD4+ T cells that had been cultured and isolated underwent TCR beta CDR3 sequencing. The paper's processing steps were these. Non-productive TCR sequences were discarded, and reads were trimmed to the CDR3 region, with only CDR3s of 7 or more amino acids retained. The MANAFEST web app was used to identify antigen-specific clonotypes by comparing expansion in peptide wells with expansion in reference cultures. Positive clones required FDR<0.05 expansion versus reference and all other wells, odds ratio above 5, and frequency above 0.1% in two replicate wells. A clonotype was defined as cross-reactive if the clonotype was significantly expanded both in SARS-CoV-2 spike wells and in at least one common cold coronavirus spike condition. CDR3 similarity was assessed by Levenshtein distance with the stringdist R package, and unrooted trees were built with ape in R 3.6.1. The table was pulled from immuneACCESS by TCRdb, which kept in-frame rearrangements only. Such tables lose some clones; where checked, under half of the loss comes from unresolved V genes, and the rest has no known cause. The D gene and trimming were derived from the DNA, and the V and J assignments and clone size from that table. The sample includes tens of thousands of clones, with around 79% observed a single time. The ten largest clones capture around 3.2% of the sample.

The receptor comes from a human donor who received a COVID-19 vaccine. The chain is encoded by TRBV20-1 joined to TRBJ2-3, with no reliable assignment of the D segment. This sample comprised CD4+ T cells from PBMCs cultured with HCoV-NL63 spike peptides, obtained before COVID-19 vaccination. Explained via the paper, the cell subset or site label denotes: HCoV-NL63 spike overlapping peptide pool stimulation. The DNA sequence is given as TGCAGTGCTGTCCCCCGGGATACGCAGTATTTT. It codes for CSAVPRDTQYF.